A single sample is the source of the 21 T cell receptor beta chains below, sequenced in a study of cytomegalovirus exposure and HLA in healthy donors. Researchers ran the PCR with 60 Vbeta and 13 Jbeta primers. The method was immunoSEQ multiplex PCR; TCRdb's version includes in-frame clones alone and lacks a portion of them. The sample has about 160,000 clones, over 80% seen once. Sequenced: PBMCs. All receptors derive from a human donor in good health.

CDR3 in DNA: TGCGCCAGCAGCCAAGGCCCGGCTAGCGGTACGCCCTACGAGCAGTACTTC. Amino acid sequence: CASSQGPASGTPYEQYF. The rearrangement joins TRBV4-3 to TRBJ2-7, with 7 positions matching TRBD2. The CDR3 runs 17 residues. V was clipped by 1 base and J by 2 bases; unmatched bases: 11. Looked up from germline, CDR1 is LGHNA and CDR2 is YSLEER.

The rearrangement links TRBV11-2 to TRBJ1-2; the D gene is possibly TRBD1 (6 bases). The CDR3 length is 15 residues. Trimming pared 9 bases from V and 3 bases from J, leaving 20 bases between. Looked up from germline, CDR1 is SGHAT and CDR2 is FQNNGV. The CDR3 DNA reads TGTGCCAGTCAACTTACAGGGTTATTAGACTATGGCTACACCTTC. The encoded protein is CASQLTGLLDYGYTF. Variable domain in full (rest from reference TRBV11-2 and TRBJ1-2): EAGVAQSPRYKIIEKRQSVAFWCNPISGHATLYWYQQILGQGPKLLIQFQNNGVVDDSQLPKDRFSAERLKGVDSTLKIQPAKLEDSAVYLCASQLTGLLDYGYTFGSGTRLTVV.

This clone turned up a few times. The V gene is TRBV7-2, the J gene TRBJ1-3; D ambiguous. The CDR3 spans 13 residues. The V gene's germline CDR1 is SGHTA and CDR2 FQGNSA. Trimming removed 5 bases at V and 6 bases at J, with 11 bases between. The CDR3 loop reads CASSLGGENTIYF. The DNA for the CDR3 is TGTGCCAGCAGCCTAGGCGGGGAAAACACCATATATTTT.

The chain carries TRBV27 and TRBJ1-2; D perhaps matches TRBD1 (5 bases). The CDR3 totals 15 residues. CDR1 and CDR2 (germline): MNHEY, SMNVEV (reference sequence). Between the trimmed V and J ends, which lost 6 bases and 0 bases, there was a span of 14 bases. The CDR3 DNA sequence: TGTGCCAGCAGGGCAGGGAATACGCCTAACTATGGCTACACCTTC. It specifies CASRAGNTPNYGYTF.

The CDR3 protein is CASSKISGTQYF. DNA for the CDR3: TGTGCCAGCAGCAAAATCTCGGGGACCCAGTACTTC. This sequence joins TRBV21-1 and TRBJ2-5; TRBD2, the table's D call, lacks a check against the DNA. TRBV21-1 is assigned pseudogene status. This CDR3 spans 12 amino acids.

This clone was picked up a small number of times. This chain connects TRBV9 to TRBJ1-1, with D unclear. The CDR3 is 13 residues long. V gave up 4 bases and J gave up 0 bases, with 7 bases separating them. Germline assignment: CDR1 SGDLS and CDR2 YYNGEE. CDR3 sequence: CASSPGLNTEAFF. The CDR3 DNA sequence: TGTGCCAGCAGCCCCGGTCTGAACACTGAAGCTTTCTTT.

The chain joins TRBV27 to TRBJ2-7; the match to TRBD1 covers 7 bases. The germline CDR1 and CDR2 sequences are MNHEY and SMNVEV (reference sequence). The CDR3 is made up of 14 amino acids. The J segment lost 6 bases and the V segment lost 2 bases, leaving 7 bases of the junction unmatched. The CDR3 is CASSLRGRIGEQYF. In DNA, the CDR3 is TGTGCCAGCAGTTTAAGGGGGCGCATCGGCGAGCAGTACTTC.

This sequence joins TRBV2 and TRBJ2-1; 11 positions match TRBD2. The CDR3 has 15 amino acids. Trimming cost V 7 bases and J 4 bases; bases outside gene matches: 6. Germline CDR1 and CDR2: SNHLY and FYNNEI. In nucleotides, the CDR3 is TGTGCCAGCAAACTAGTAGCGGGGGGGTACAATGAGCAGTTCTTC. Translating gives CASKLVAGGYNEQFF.

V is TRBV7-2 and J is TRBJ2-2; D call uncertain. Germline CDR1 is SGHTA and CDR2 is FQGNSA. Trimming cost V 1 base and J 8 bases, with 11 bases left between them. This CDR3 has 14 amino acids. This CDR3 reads CASSLEPLTGELFF. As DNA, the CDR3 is TGTGCCAGCAGCTTAGAACCCCTCACTGGGGAGCTGTTTTTT.

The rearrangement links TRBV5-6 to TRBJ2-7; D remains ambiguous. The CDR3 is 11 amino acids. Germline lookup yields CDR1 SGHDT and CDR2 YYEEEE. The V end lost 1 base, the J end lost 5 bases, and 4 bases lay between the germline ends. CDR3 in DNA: TGTGCCAGCAGCTTGATCAACGAGCAGTACTTC. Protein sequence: CASSLINEQYF. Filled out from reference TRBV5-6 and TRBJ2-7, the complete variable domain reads DAGVTQSPTHLIKTRGQQVTLRCSPKSGHDTVSWYQQALGQGPQFIFQYYEEEERQRGNFPDRFSGHQFPNYSSELNVNALLLGDSALYLCASSLINEQYFGPGTRLTVT.

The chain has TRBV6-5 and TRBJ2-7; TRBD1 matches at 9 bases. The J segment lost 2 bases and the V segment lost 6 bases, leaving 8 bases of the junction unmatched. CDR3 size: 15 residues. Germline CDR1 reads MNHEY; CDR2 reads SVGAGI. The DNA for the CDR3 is TGTGCCAGCAGGCTCCGGGACAGGGATCCCTACGAGCAGTACTTC. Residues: CASRLRDRDPYEQYF.

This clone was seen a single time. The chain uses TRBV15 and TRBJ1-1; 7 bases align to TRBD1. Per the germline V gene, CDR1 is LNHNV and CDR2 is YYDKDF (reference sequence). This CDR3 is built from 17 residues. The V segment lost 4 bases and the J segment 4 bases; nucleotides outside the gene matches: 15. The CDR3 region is CATSTITGEFGGTEAFF. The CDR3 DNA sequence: TGTGCCACCAGCACTATTACAGGGGAGTTCGGTGGCACTGAAGCTTTCTTT.

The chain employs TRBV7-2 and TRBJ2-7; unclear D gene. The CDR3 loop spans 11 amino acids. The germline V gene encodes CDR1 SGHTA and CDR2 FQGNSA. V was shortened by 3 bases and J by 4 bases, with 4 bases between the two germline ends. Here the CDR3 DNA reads TGTGCCAGCAGCTTTCTATACGAGCAGTACTTC. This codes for CASSFLYEQYF.

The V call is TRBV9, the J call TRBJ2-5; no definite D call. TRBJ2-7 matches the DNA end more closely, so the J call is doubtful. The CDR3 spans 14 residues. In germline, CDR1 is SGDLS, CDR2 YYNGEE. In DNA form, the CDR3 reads TGTGCCAGCAGCGTAGGAGACAACCTCTACGAGCAGTACTTC. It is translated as CASSVGDNLYEQYF.

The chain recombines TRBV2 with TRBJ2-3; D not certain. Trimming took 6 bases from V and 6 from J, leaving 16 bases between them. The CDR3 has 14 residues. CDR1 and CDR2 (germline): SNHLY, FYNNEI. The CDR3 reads CASRMTTTTDTQYF. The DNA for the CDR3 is TGTGCCAGCAGAATGACCACTACGACGGATACGCAGTATTTT.

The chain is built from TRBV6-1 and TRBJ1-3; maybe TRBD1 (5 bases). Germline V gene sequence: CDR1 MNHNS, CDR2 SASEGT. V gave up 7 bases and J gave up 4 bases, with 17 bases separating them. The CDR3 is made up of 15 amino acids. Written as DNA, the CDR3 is TGTGCCAGCACCCGCAGGGAACGGGCAGGAAACACCATATATTTT. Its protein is CASTRRERAGNTIYF.

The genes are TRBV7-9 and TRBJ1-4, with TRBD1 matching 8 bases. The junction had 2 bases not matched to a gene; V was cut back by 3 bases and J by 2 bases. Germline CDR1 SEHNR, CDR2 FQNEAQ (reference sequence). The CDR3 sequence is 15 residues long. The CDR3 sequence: CASSFQGATNEKLFF. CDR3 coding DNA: TGTGCCAGCAGCTTCCAGGGGGCGACTAATGAAAAACTGTTTTTT.

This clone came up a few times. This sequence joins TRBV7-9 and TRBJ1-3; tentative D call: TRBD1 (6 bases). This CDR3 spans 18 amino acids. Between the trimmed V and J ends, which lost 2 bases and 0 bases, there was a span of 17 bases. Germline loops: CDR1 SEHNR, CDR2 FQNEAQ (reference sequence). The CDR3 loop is CASSLFSTGSSSGNTIYF. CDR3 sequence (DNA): TGTGCCAGCAGCTTATTCTCGACAGGATCCAGCTCTGGAAACACCATATATTTT.

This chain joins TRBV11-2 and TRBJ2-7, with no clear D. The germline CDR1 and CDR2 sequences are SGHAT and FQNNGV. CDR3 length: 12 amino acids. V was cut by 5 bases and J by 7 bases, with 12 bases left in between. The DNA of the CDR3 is TGTGCCAGCAGCCTAACTGGTTCTGAGCAGTACTTC. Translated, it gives CASSLTGSEQYF. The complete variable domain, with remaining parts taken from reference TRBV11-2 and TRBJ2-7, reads EAGVAQSPRYKIIEKRQSVAFWCNPISGHATLYWYQQILGQGPKLLIQFQNNGVVDDSQLPKDRFSAERLKGVDSTLKIQPAKLEDSAVYLCASSLTGSEQYFGPGTRLTVT.

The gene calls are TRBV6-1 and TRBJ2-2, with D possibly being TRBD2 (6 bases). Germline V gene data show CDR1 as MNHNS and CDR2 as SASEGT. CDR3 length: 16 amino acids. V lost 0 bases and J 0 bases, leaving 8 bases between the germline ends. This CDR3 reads CASSEAGGANTGELFF. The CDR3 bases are TGTGCCAGCAGTGAAGCGGGGGGAGCGAACACCGGGGAGCTGTTTTTT.

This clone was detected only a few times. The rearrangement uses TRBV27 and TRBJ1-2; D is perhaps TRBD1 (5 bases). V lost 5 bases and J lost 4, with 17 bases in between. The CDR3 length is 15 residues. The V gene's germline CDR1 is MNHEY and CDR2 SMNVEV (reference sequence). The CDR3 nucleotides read TGTGCCAGCAGTGGGACTCCCGGGGCGCCCTATGGCTACACCTTC. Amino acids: CASSGTPGAPYGYTF.